This TCR beta chain was sequenced for a study of CD8+ T cells in alopecia areata. Study-wide results and caveats: Possibly as an HLA-related effect, TCR sharing across patients appeared less clear than in mice.

There are a few counts of this clone. The antigen remains undetermined. As the sequencing template, cDNA was produced by extracting RNA and reverse transcribing it. Profiled with immunoSEQ multiplex PCR; TCRdb holds only in-frame clones, not every one. The data contain hundreds of thousands of clones, approximately 52% of them singletons. J was trimmed by 3 bases and V by 6 bases; bases with no gene match: 2. This CDR3 is built from 12 residues. The germline gives CDR1 SNHLY, CDR2 FYNNEI. The gene calls are TRBV2 and TRBJ2-7, with 7 nucleotides matching TRBD1. The sequence derives from a human donor with alopecia areata. The specimen comprised CD4+ T cells sorted from blood, sampled at week 0. The CDR3 reads CASSQGVYEQYF. The CDR3 region has the DNA TGTGCCAGCAGCCAGGGGGTCTACGAGCAGTACTTC.